This is a list of T cell receptor beta chains from one sample in a study of technical replicates of blood from a handful of donors. The protocol was immunoSEQ multiplex PCR, while the TCRdb copy is restricted to in-frame clones and leaves out a portion. The top ten hold 0.2% to 0.25% of the sample, which has more than 95,000 clones, approximately 95% seen once. Sequencing used T cells isolated from PBMCs. These receptors all stem from a human donor in good health. Both conserved end residues are part of each CDR3. A D gene is named only where the DNA matches it firmly. For some rows the clone size is stated as once, few or many, or as a class when expanded; others skip it.

D | J | V | size | CDR3 | DNA
TRBD1 | TRBJ2-3 | TRBV2 | - | CASRGQGGLTDTQYF | TGTGCCAGCAGGGGACAGGGAGGACTCACAGATACGCAGTATTTT
TRBD2 | TRBJ2-7 | TRBV7-3 | once | CASSIAGGPSYEQYF | TGTGCCAGCTCAATAGCGGGGGGGCCTTCCTACGAGCAGTACTTC
TRBD2 | TRBJ2-1 | TRBV27 | - | CASSLSRLAGAYNEQFF | TGTGCCAGCAGTTTATCGCGTCTAGCGGGTGCCTACAATGAGCAGTTCTTC
TRBD1 | TRBJ1-2 | TRBV7-9 | - | CASSLVMTGGSIGYTF | TGTGCCAGCAGCTTAGTGATGACAGGGGGATCTATTGGCTACACCTTC
- | TRBJ1-2 | TRBV14 | - | CASSPVRNNGYTF | TGTGCCAGCAGCCCTGTCCGAAACAATGGCTACACCTTC
- | TRBJ1-1 | TRBV2 | - | CASSGESELGYFF | TGTGCCAGCAGTGGGGAGTCTGAACTTGGTTATTTCTTT
TRBD2 | TRBJ2-7 | TRBV5-4 | - | CASSRAGGPSPLLWEQYF | TGTGCCAGCAGCCGAGCGGGGGGCCCCAGCCCCCTATTATGGGAGCAGTACTTC
TRBD1 | TRBJ2-2 | TRBV5-1 | once | CASSQLSGTGGTGELFF | TGCGCCAGCAGCCAACTATCCGGGACAGGGGGCACCGGGGAGCTGTTTTTT
TRBD2 | TRBJ2-5 | TRBV5-8 | - | CASSLFGLAGETQYF | TGTGCCAGCAGCTTGTTCGGACTAGCGGGAGAGACCCAGTACTTC
- | TRBJ2-7 | TRBV10-2 | - | CASSGPPDYEQYF | TGCGCCAGCAGTGGGCCCCCCGACTACGAGCAGTACTTC
- | TRBJ2-1 | TRBV14 | - | CASSSTSPPYNEQFF | TGTGCCAGCAGCTCTACGTCCCCACCATACAATGAGCAGTTCTTC
- | TRBJ1-2 | TRBV5-1 | - | CASSLEEGPYGYTF | TGCGCCAGCAGCTTGGAGGAGGGGCCCTATGGCTACACCTTC
TRBD2 | TRBJ2-2 | TRBV11-2 | - | CASSFLAGREFTGELFF | TGTGCCAGCAGCTTTCTGGCGGGGCGGGAGTTCACCGGGGAGCTGTTTTTT
- | TRBJ1-2 | TRBV7-6 | - | CASSFSGTQYTF | TGTGCCAGCAGCTTCTCCGGGACTCAGTACACCTTC
- | TRBJ2-2 | TRBV5-1 | - | CASSTIGELFF | TGCGCCAGCAGCACAATCGGGGAGCTGTTTTTT
- | TRBJ2-5 | TRBV30 | - | CAWSGGFGTQYF | TGTGCCTGGAGTGGCGGGTTCGGAACCCAGTACTTC
TRBD1 | TRBJ2-1 | TRBV28 | - | CASSLCRARGSPGFF | TGTGCCAGCAGTTTATGTAGGGCCAGGGGGAGCCCAGGGTTCTTC
- | TRBJ1-1 | TRBV11-3 | - | CASSAVGGVNTEAFF | TGTGCCAGCAGCGCCGTTGGAGGGGTGAACACTGAAGCTTTCTTT
- | TRBJ1-4 | TRBV19 | - | CASSIALLAGREKLFF | TGTGCCAGTAGTATAGCACTCCTCGCGGGACGTGAAAAACTGTTTTTT
- | TRBJ1-2 | TRBV7-9 | few | CASSLGSDGYTF | TGTGCCAGCAGCTTAGGTTCAGATGGCTACACCTTC
- | TRBJ2-3 | TRBV18 | - | CASSPPTDTQYF | TGTGCCAGCTCACCCCCAACAGATACGCAGTATTTT
TRBD1 | TRBJ2-3 | TRBV7-8 | - | CASSLVDGTNRGKVTDTQYF | TGTGCCAGCAGCTTAGTCGACGGAACAAACAGGGGCAAGGTCACAGATACGCAGTATTTT
TRBD2 | TRBJ2-6 | TRBV7-8 | - | CASSLGSGTSGFSGANVLTF | TGTGCCAGCAGCCTCGGGAGTGGGACTAGCGGCTTCTCTGGGGCCAACGTCCTGACTTTC
TRBD1 | TRBJ2-1 | TRBV2 | - | CASSETGGRISEQFF | TGTGCCAGCAGTGAGACAGGGGGTAGAATATCTGAGCAGTTCTTC
TRBD2 | TRBJ2-2 | TRBV6-1 | - | CASSVSSGRSGELFF | TGTGCCAGCAGTGTATCTAGCGGGAGGTCCGGGGAGCTGTTTTTT
TRBD2 | TRBJ2-1 | TRBV5-4 | - | CASSSMSGRAVNEQFF | TGTGCCAGCAGCTCGATGAGCGGGAGGGCCGTCAATGAGCAGTTCTTC
- | TRBJ1-1 | TRBV11-2 | - | CASSLAGLMNTEAFF | TGTGCCAGCAGCTTAGCGGGACTCATGAACACTGAAGCTTTCTTT
TRBD1 | TRBJ1-5 | TRBV7-8 | - | CASSRVEDRDDQPQHF | TGTGCCAGCAGCCGTGTAGAGGACAGGGATGATCAGCCCCAGCATTTT
TRBD1 | TRBJ1-2 | TRBV6-6 | - | CASSHGQGTSYGYTF | TGTGCCAGCAGCCATGGACAGGGAACCTCCTATGGCTACACCTTC
TRBD1 | TRBJ1-5 | TRBV7-2 | - | CASSFDTGVPQHF | TGTGCCAGCAGCTTCGACACAGGGGTGCCCCAGCATTTT
TRBD1 | TRBJ2-7 | TRBV5-1 | - | CASRQGNSYEQYF | TGCGCCAGTCGACAGGGGAACTCCTACGAGCAGTACTTC
- | TRBJ1-1 | TRBV29-1 | - | CSVPETEAFF | TGCAGCGTTCCCGAGACTGAAGCTTTCTTT
- | TRBJ2-1 | TRBV6-6 | - | CASSYRKRANDNEQFF | TGTGCCAGCAGTTACCGCAAGCGGGCGAACGACAATGAGCAGTTCTTC
TRBD2 | TRBJ2-1 | TRBV6-5 | - | CASSYWGGGLNEQFF | TGTGCCAGCAGTTACTGGGGCGGGGGGCTTAATGAGCAGTTCTTC
- | TRBJ2-1 | TRBV30 | - | CAWNAGVSYNEQFF | TGTGCCTGGAACGCAGGGGTCTCCTACAATGAGCAGTTCTTC
- | TRBJ1-1 | TRBV19 | - | CASSLGSEGTEAFF | TGTGCCAGTAGTCTAGGGAGTGAGGGCACTGAAGCTTTCTTT
- | TRBJ1-2 | TRBV6-1 | few | CASSEAPHGVYGYTF | TGTGCCAGCAGTGAAGCCCCCCACGGAGTCTATGGCTACACCTTC
- | TRBJ2-1 | TRBV7-6 | - | CASSPWEPSGHNEQFF | TGTGCCAGCAGCCCCTGGGAGCCGAGTGGTCACAATGAGCAGTTCTTC
- | TRBJ1-5 | TRBV25-1 | - | CASSENTGIDQPQHF | TGTGCCAGCAGTGAAAACACAGGCATTGATCAGCCCCAGCATTTT
TRBD1 | TRBJ2-5 | TRBV28 | - | CASSLYTGEAVETQYF | TGTGCCAGCAGTTTATATACAGGGGAAGCTGTAGAGACCCAGTACTTC
TRBD1 | TRBJ1-5 | TRBV19 | - | CASSIPLGQGAQDQPQHF | TGTGCCAGTAGTATTCCTCTCGGACAGGGGGCGCAGGATCAGCCCCAGCATTTT
- | TRBJ1-2 | TRBV21-1 | - | CASSIAGLTNYGYTF | TGTGCCAGCAGCATTGCAGGCCTGACTAACTATGGCTACACCTTC